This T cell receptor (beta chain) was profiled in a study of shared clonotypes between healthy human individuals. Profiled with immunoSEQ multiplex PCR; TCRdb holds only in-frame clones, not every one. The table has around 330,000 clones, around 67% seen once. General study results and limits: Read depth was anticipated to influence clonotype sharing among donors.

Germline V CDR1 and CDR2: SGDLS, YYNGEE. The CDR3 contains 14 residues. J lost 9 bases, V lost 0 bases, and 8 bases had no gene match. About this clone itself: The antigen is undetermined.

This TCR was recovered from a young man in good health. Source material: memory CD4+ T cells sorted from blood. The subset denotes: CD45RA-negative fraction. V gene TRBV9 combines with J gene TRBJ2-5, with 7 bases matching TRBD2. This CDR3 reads CASSVVGEGSSQYF. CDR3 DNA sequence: TGTGCCAGCAGCGTAGTCGGGGAGGGGTCGTCCCAGTACTTC. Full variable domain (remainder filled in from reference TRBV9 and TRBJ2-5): DSGVTQTPKHLITATGQRVTLRCSPRSGDLSVYWYQQSLDQGLQFLIQYYNGEERAKGNILERFSAQQFPDLHSELNLSSLELGDSALYFCASSVVGEGSSQYFGPGTRLLVL.